The 3 T cell receptor beta chains in this list originate from one sample, sequenced in a study of blood T cell repertoires in COVID-19. Profiled with immunoSEQ multiplex PCR; TCRdb holds only in-frame clones, not every one. The data show 540,000 or so clones, 85% to 90% seen once. Material for sequencing was peripheral blood. The receptors come from a woman in her 50s with COVID-19, enrolled during active disease.

V usage is TRBV6-6 and J usage is TRBJ1-2; D remains unclear. Germline V lookup: CDR1 MNHNY, CDR2 SVGAGI (reference sequence). Trimming pared 6 bases from V and 8 bases from J, leaving 16 bases between. The CDR3 is made up of 13 amino acids. The CDR3, as DNA: TGTGCCAGCAGCCCCACCGGGGTGGAAGGCTACACCTTC. Amino acids: CASSPTGVEGYTF.

The rearrangement joins TRBV10-1 to TRBJ2-6; D remains unclear. The germline V gene has CDR1 WNHNN and CDR2 SYGVQD (reference sequence). This CDR3 region has 19 residues. V lost 2 bases and J 0 bases, leaving 17 bases between the germline ends. CDR3 region: CASSERRIFFPSGANVLTF. The DNA for the CDR3 is TGCGCCAGCAGTGAGCGGCGGATTTTCTTCCCCTCTGGGGCCAACGTCCTGACTTTC.

This clone was seen only once. The CDR3 protein is CASSLGQGLSYEQYF. The CDR3 region has the DNA TGTGCCAGCAGCCTTGGACAGGGTCTCTCCTACGAGCAGTACTTC. The chain combines TRBV3-1 (or the pseudogene TRBV3-2) with TRBJ2-7, with 8 bases matching TRBD1. V gave up 4 bases and J gave up 0 bases; unmatched junction bases: 5. The CDR3 has 15 residues. In germline, CDR1 is LGHDT, CDR2 YNNKEL (reference sequence).